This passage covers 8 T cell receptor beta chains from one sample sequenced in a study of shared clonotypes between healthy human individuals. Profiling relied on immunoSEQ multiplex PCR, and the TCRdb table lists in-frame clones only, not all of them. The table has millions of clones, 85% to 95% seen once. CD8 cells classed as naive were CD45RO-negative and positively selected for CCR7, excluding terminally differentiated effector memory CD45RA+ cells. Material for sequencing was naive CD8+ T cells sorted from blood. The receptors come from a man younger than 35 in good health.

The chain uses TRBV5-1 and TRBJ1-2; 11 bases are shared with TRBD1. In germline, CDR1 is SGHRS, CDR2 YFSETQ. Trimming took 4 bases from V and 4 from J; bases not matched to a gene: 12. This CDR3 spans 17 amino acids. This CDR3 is CASSPRTGTGGSYGYTF. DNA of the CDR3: TGCGCCAGCAGCCCCCGGACCGGGACAGGGGGAAGCTATGGCTACACCTTC.

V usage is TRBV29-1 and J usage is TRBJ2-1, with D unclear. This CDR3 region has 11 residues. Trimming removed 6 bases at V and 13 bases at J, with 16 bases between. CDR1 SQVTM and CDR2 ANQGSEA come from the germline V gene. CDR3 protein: CSVAADWGQFF. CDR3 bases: TGCAGCGTGGCGGCCGATTGGGGTCAGTTCTTC.

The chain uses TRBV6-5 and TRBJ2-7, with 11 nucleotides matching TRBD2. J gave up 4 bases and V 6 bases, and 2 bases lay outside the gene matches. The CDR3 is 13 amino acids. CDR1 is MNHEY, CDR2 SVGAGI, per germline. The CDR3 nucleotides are TGTGCCAGCAGCCGGACTAGCGGGTACGAGCAGTACTTC. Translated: CASSRTSGYEQYF.

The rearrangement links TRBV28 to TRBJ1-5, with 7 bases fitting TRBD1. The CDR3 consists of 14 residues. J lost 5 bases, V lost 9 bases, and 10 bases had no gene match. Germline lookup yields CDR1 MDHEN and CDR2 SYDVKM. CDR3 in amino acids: CASTTGELDQPQHF. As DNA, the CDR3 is TGTGCCAGTACCACAGGGGAATTGGATCAGCCCCAGCATTTT.

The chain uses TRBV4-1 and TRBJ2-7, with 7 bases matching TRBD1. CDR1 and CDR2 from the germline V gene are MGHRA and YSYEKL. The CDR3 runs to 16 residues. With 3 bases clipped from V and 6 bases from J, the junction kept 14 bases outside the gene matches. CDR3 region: CASSHLFDRAGGEQYF. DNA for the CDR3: TGCGCCAGCAGCCATCTCTTCGACAGGGCCGGAGGCGAGCAGTACTTC.

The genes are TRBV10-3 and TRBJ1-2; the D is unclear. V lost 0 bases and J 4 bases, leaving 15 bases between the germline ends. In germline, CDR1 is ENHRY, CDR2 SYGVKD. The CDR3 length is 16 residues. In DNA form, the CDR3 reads TGTGCCATCAGTGAGTCGAACCCGAGGTACACCTATGGCTACACCTTC. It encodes CAISESNPRYTYGYTF.

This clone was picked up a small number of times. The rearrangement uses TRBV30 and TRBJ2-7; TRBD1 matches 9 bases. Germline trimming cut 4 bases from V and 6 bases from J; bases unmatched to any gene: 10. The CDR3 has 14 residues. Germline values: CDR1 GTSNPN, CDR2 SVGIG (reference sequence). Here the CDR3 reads CAWTLGDRAGEQYF. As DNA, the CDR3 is TGTGCCTGGACCCTGGGGGACAGGGCCGGCGAGCAGTACTTC.

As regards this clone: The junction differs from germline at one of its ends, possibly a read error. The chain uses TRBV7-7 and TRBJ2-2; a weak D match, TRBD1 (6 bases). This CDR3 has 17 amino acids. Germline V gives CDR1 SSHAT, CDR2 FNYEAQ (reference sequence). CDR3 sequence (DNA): TGTGCTAGCAGCTCAGGGGTCAGCTCCCTAAACACCGGGGAGCTGTTTTTT. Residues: CASSSGVSSLNTGELFF.